The 21 T cell receptor beta chains below were found in one sample sequenced in a study of cytomegalovirus exposure and HLA in healthy donors. TCRdb's copy holds only in-frame clones and misses some; the assay was immunoSEQ multiplex PCR. In the table there are 150,000 to 200,000 clones, roughly nine tenths of which are singletons. Sequencing was carried out using PBMCs. All receptors come from a woman aged 18-35 years in good health and CMV-seropositive.

CDR3 nucleotide sequence: TGTGCTAGTGGTTCCCCCGGGACAGGGTCCTACAATGAGCAGTTCTTC. It is translated as CASGSPGTGSYNEQFF. The chain has TRBV12-5 and TRBJ2-1, with 9 bases matching TRBD1. The CDR3 spans 16 residues. CDR1 and CDR2 (germline): LGHNT, FRNRAP. J was trimmed by 1 base and V by 4 bases; bases with no gene match: 5.

The chain links TRBV28 to TRBJ1-2; 10 bases align to TRBD1. V shed 2 bases, J shed 8 bases, and the junction held 8 bases outside the gene matches. Germline V gene sequence: CDR1 MDHEN, CDR2 SYDVKM. This CDR3 is 15 amino acids long. CDR3 sequence: CASSLGDRGIRGYTF. The CDR3 DNA sequence: TGTGCCAGCAGTTTAGGGGACAGGGGTATACGAGGCTACACCTTC.

This chain uses TRBV6-5 with TRBJ2-2, with D hard to call. Looked up from germline, CDR1 is MNHEY and CDR2 is SVGAGI. The germline V and J ends were trimmed by 6 bases and 4 bases, with 6 bases remaining between them. The length of the CDR3 is 12 residues. CDR3 amino acids: CASSLLTGELFF. In DNA form, the CDR3 reads TGTGCCAGCAGCCTACTCACCGGGGAGCTGTTTTTT.

This chain uses TRBV25-1 with TRBJ1-5; D not resolved. V gave up 2 bases and J gave up 6 bases, with 20 bases separating them. The CDR3 runs to 17 residues. Per germline, CDR1 MGHDK and CDR2 SYGVNS. CDR3 in amino acids: CASSEEGDPLSCQPQHF. The CDR3, as DNA: TGTGCCAGCAGTGAAGAAGGAGACCCCCTATCGTGTCAGCCCCAGCATTTT.

The V and J genes are TRBV28 and TRBJ1-3; D gene ambiguous. Trimming pared 10 bases from V and 6 bases from J, leaving 13 bases between. This CDR3 has 12 residues. Germline values: CDR1 MDHEN, CDR2 SYDVKM. The DNA of the CDR3 is TGTGCCACGGTCCCGCGGGAAAACACCATATATTTT. Its protein product is CATVPRENTIYF.

The V call is TRBV20-1, the J call TRBJ2-5; D may be TRBD1 (5 bases). Germline assignment: CDR1 DFQATT and CDR2 SNEGSKA (reference sequence). V was trimmed by 8 bases and J by 5 bases, leaving 12 bases between them. The CDR3 totals 11 residues. The CDR3 sequence is CSSQGMETQYF. In nucleotides, the CDR3 is TGCAGTTCCCAGGGCATGGAGACCCAGTACTTC.

This rearrangement joins TRBV19 to TRBJ2-6; no clear D. V was shortened by 0 bases and J by 0 bases, with 3 bases between the two germline ends. The CDR3 length is 15 residues. The germline CDR1 and CDR2 sequences are LNHDA and SQIVND (reference sequence). The CDR3 here is CASSIDGSGANVLTF. In DNA, the CDR3 is TGTGCCAGTAGTATAGACGGCTCTGGGGCCAACGTCCTGACTTTC.

The chain has TRBV21-1 and TRBJ1-5. TRBV21-1 is tagged as a pseudogene. CDR3 length equals 17 residues. DNA of the CDR3: TGTGCCAGCAGCAAAGCGCGGGGAGGGGCTCAATTTCAGCCCCAGCATTTT. Protein product: CASSKARGGAQFQPQHF.

The V and J genes are TRBV7-2 and TRBJ2-7; 7 nucleotides align to TRBD2. CDR1 and CDR2 from the germline V gene are SGHTA and FQGNSA. The CDR3 is 15 residues long. Trimming removed 1 base from V and 0 bases from J; junction bases left unmatched: 3. CDR3 amino acids: CASSLVGGSSYEQYF. The CDR3 nucleotides read TGTGCCAGCAGCTTAGTCGGCGGGAGCTCCTACGAGCAGTACTTC.

The chain combines TRBV11-2 with TRBJ2-2; tentatively, D is TRBD2 (5 bases). The CDR3 totals 14 residues. The germline V gene encodes CDR1 SGHAT and CDR2 FQNNGV. Between the trimmed V and J ends, which lost 7 bases and 4 bases, there was a span of 13 bases. This CDR3 is CASTPFRGTGELFF. Written as DNA, the CDR3 is TGTGCCAGCACCCCATTTCGGGGCACCGGGGAGCTGTTTTTT. Full variable domain (missing parts from reference TRBV11-2 and TRBJ2-2): EAGVAQSPRYKIIEKRQSVAFWCNPISGHATLYWYQQILGQGPKLLIQFQNNGVVDDSQLPKDRFSAERLKGVDSTLKIQPAKLEDSAVYLCASTPFRGTGELFFGEGSRLTVL.

The chain is built from TRBV5-8 and TRBJ2-5, with 11 bases matching TRBD1. V lost 4 bases and J lost 6; bases outside the gene matches: 11. Germline CDR1 SGHTS, CDR2 YDEGEE. The CDR3 runs to 16 residues. This chain's CDR3 is CASSAPGTGGEKTQYF. The CDR3 DNA follows: TGTGCCAGCAGCGCACCCGGGACAGGGGGGGAAAAGACCCAGTACTTC.

This clone occurred a few times. The chain uses TRBV6-5 and TRBJ2-2; D perhaps matches TRBD1 (7 bases). The germline gives CDR1 MNHEY, CDR2 SVGAGI. Trimming took off 5 bases at V and 4 bases at J, with 14 bases between the two ends. The CDR3 is 15 amino acids. The CDR3: CASSRQGGGTGELFF. The CDR3 nucleotides are TGTGCCAGCAGTAGGCAGGGGGGCGGCACCGGGGAGCTGTTTTTT.

The CDR3 sequence: CASSYWQNYGYTF. The CDR3 bases are TGTGCCAGCAGTTACTGGCAGAACTATGGCTACACCTTC. J is TRBJ1-2 and V is TRBV6-5; no clear D gene. There are 13 residues in the CDR3. Per the germline V gene, CDR1 is MNHEY and CDR2 is SVGAGI. V lost 1 base to trimming and J lost 2 bases, with 5 bases between them.

V gene TRBV9 combines with J gene TRBJ2-7; D may be TRBD2 (5 bases). The CDR3 consists of 13 residues. The V and J ends lost 2 bases and 4 bases respectively, with 10 bases between them. Per the germline V gene, CDR1 is SGDLS and CDR2 is YYNGEE. DNA of the CDR3: TGTGCCAGCAGCGTGGACTCGGGGTACGAGCAGTACTTC. As protein: CASSVDSGYEQYF. Full variable domain (outside the CDR3, taken from reference TRBV9 and TRBJ2-7): DSGVTQTPKHLITATGQRVTLRCSPRSGDLSVYWYQQSLDQGLQFLIQYYNGEERAKGNILERFSAQQFPDLHSELNLSSLELGDSALYFCASSVDSGYEQYFGPGTRLTVT.

The chain joins TRBV18 to TRBJ1-1, with D perhaps matching TRBD1 (5 bases). V was trimmed by 1 base and J by 6 bases, leaving 6 bases between them. CDR1 and CDR2 from the germline V gene are KGHSH and LQKENI. This CDR3 spans 12 amino acids. The CDR3 nucleotides read TGTGCCAGCTCACCACTGGGGCCTGAAGCTTTCTTT. It yields the protein CASSPLGPEAFF.

This chain's CDR3 is CASSPPSGGGTGELFF. The DNA of the CDR3 is TGTGCCAGCAGTCCCCCGAGCGGGGGCGGCACCGGGGAGCTGTTTTTT. The V call is TRBV25-1, the J call TRBJ2-2, with 8 positions matching TRBD2. The CDR3 is made up of 16 amino acids. Trimming took 5 bases from V and 4 from J; bases not matched to a gene: 9. In germline, CDR1 is MGHDK, CDR2 SYGVNS.

Only a few counts were recorded for this clone. The chain joins TRBV7-9 to TRBJ2-7; no clear D gene. CDR3 size: 11 residues. Germline V lookup: CDR1 SEHNR, CDR2 FQNEAQ (reference sequence). Trimming pared 2 bases from V and 6 bases from J, leaving 5 bases between. The CDR3 here is CASSLSREQYF. The CDR3 nucleotides are TGTGCCAGCAGCTTATCCCGCGAGCAGTACTTC.

The V and J genes are TRBV12-5 and TRBJ1-1; D is unresolved. The CDR3 spans 12 residues. The ends were cut back, 3 bases at V and 8 bases at J, with 10 bases in the middle. Looked up from germline, CDR1 is LGHNT and CDR2 is FRNRAP. CDR3 in amino acids: CASGLTIREAFF. CDR3 nucleotide sequence: TGTGCTAGTGGTTTAACGATCCGGGAAGCTTTCTTT.

V usage is TRBV19 and J usage is TRBJ2-3; possible D gene TRBD1, 7 bases. V was pared by 3 bases and J by 2 bases, with 27 bases between. Germline values: CDR1 LNHDA, CDR2 SQIVND (reference sequence). CDR3 size: 20 residues. The CDR3 sequence: CASSIGRIIFNRGDTDTQYF. Here the CDR3 DNA reads TGTGCCAGTAGTATCGGGAGAATTATATTTAACAGGGGAGACACAGATACGCAGTATTTT.

This chain links TRBV2 with TRBJ2-7; tentative D call: TRBD2 (6 bases). Per germline, CDR1 SNHLY and CDR2 FYNNEI. The CDR3 sequence is 14 residues long. V was cut by 4 bases and J by 2 bases, with 12 bases left in between. The CDR3 region is CASSVFSGTYEQYF. CDR3 nucleotides: TGTGCCAGCAGTGTGTTTAGCGGAACCTACGAGCAGTACTTC.

V gene TRBV11-3 combines with J gene TRBJ1-2; no firm D call. CDR1 and CDR2 (germline): SGHNT, YENEEA. Deletions cut 1 base from V and 3 bases from J, with 6 bases between. The CDR3 is 13 amino acids. CDR3: CASSLGTYYGYTF. The CDR3 bases are TGTGCCAGCAGCTTAGGGACTTACTATGGCTACACCTTC.